This TCR beta chain was captured by sequencing in a study of T cells in localized non-small cell lung cancer. CDR3 length: 16 residues. Germline lookup yields CDR1 SNHLY and CDR2 FYNNEI. Trimming removed 5 bases from V and 0 bases from J; junction bases left unmatched: 7. Study-level points and caveats: For the top 100 tumor clones, a median approximately 61 also appeared in adjacent lung. Elevated circulating T cell density in blood was associated with longer overall survival.

About this clone: The antigen is undetermined.

The protocol was immunoSEQ multiplex PCR, while the TCRdb copy is restricted to in-frame clones and leaves out a portion. The repertoire holds just under 35,000 clones, with around 90% as singletons. The chain carries TRBV2 and TRBJ2-7; TRBD2 agrees at 10 bases. Sequencing was performed on peripheral blood mononuclear cells, taken before any cancer treatment. This TCR came from a female donor older than 55 with stage II lung adenocarcinoma. CDR3 protein: CASSPPGLASSYEQYF. Here the CDR3 DNA reads TGTGCCAGCAGTCCCCCGGGACTAGCGTCCTCCTACGAGCAGTACTTC.